These 22 T cell receptor beta chains originate from one sample sequenced in a study of blood T cells in healthy people across ages. A second PCR, run for about 7 to 11 cycles, used a sample-barcoded 5' primer plus a J-beta primer mix. TCRdb reanalysed the 5' RACE reads using MiXCR and keeps one entry per CDR3 protein. The table has around 1,700,000 distinct CDR3 sequences, 28% seen once. Sequenced: blood. These receptors all stem from a woman under 40 in good health.

In its sample, this clonotype was seen a few times. J is TRBJ2-1 and V is TRBV11-2, with 10 bases matching TRBD2. The germline gives CDR1 SGHAT, CDR2 FQNNGV. V lost 6 bases and J lost 8; bases outside the gene matches: 4. CDR3 size: 13 residues. The CDR3 here is CASRSGGAYEQFF. The CDR3 bases are TGTGCCAGCAGAAGCGGGGGGGCCTATGAGCAGTTCTTC.

The rearrangement links TRBV4-3 to TRBJ2-3; D ambiguous. Germline assignment: CDR1 LGHNA and CDR2 YSLEER. The CDR3 extends over 13 amino acids. The V and J ends lost 0 bases and 5 bases respectively, with 6 bases between them. CDR3: CASSQERKDTQYF. In nucleotides, the CDR3 is TGCGCCAGCAGCCAAGAACGTAAAGATACGCAGTATTTT.

This rearrangement joins TRBV5-1 to TRBJ2-7, with 8 nucleotides matching TRBD1. Germline loops: CDR1 SGHRS, CDR2 YFSETQ. The CDR3 loop spans 14 amino acids. The trim removed 0 bases at V and 5 bases at J, leaving 4 bases unmatched. The CDR3 DNA reads TGCGCCAGCAGCTTGGCACAGGGGGGCCACGAGCAGTACTTC. Residues: CASSLAQGGHEQYF. The variable domain in full, with the rest retrieved from reference TRBV5-1 and TRBJ2-7, is KAGVTQTPRYLIKTRGQQVTLSCSPISGHRSVSWYQQTPGQGLQFLFEYFSETQRNKGNFPGRFSGRQFSNSRSEMNVSTLELGDSALYLCASSLAQGGHEQYFGPGTRLTVT.

J is TRBJ2-1 and V is TRBV4-3; 7 bases line up with TRBD2. V lost 0 bases and J lost 5; bases outside the gene matches: 10. The CDR3 length is 17 residues. Germline CDR1 and CDR2: LGHNA and YSLEER. The chain's CDR3 is CASSQDWRASGNNEQFF. For the CDR3, the DNA is TGCGCCAGCAGCCAAGATTGGAGGGCTAGCGGAAACAATGAGCAGTTCTTC.

V usage is TRBV6-5 and J usage is TRBJ2-1, with D unresolved. V was shortened by 5 bases and J by 6 bases, with 11 bases between the two germline ends. The CDR3 loop spans 13 amino acids. Germline loops: CDR1 MNHEY, CDR2 SVGAGI. The CDR3 coding sequence is TGTGCCAGCAGTCCGCGGACCCTCAATGAGCAGTTCTTC. As protein: CASSPRTLNEQFF.

The chain is built from TRBV19 and TRBJ2-2, with 11 nucleotides matching TRBD2. CDR3 length: 18 residues. Trimming removed 0 bases from V and 3 bases from J; junction bases left unmatched: 6. The germline V gene encodes CDR1 LNHDA and CDR2 SQIVND (reference sequence). CDR3 nucleotides: TGTGCCAGTAGTATAGATCTGGGACTAGCGGTCGACACCGGGGAGCTGTTTTTT. It specifies CASSIDLGLAVDTGELFF. The variable domain in full, with the rest retrieved from reference TRBV19 and TRBJ2-2, is DGGITQSPKYLFRKEGQNVTLSCEQNLNHDAMYWYRQDPGQGLRLIYYSQIVNDFQKGDIAEGYSVSREKKESFPLTVTSAQKNPTAFYLCASSIDLGLAVDTGELFFGEGSRLTVL.

Note on this clonotype: Possible read error: a much larger clone is one base away. V is TRBV7-2 and J is TRBJ2-3; perhaps TRBD2 as D (6 bases). The CDR3 has 17 amino acids. Germline CDR1 SGHTA, CDR2 FQGNSA. CDR3 coding DNA: TGTGCCAACAGCTTAGAGGATGCGGGACCGATCACAGATACGCAGTATTTT. This translates into CANSLEDAGPITDTQYF.

This clonotype was recorded at least ten times. The chain combines TRBV5-1 with TRBJ2-7, with a possible D match to TRBD1 (5 bases). Germline V gives CDR1 SGHRS, CDR2 YFSETQ. The CDR3 sequence is 14 residues long. V was clipped by 5 bases and J by 2 bases, with 14 bases between them. The CDR3 nucleotides read TGCGCCAGCAGGGATCTGACAGATACCTACGAGCAGTACTTC. Its translation is CASRDLTDTYEQYF.

This clonotype was counted ten times or more. J is TRBJ1-2 and V is TRBV15; D is unresolved. Germline V CDR1 and CDR2: LNHNV, YYDKDF (reference sequence). This CDR3 region has 14 residues. V was trimmed by 3 bases and J by 1 base, leaving 9 bases between them. CDR3 amino acids: CATSRSDFNYGYTF. CDR3 sequence (DNA): TGTGCCACCAGCAGGAGCGATTTTAACTATGGCTACACCTTC.

Remarks on this clonotype: No conserved phenylalanine or tryptophan ends this CDR3, so it is likely a read error. The J gene is TRBJ2-1, the V gene TRBV7-9; 8 nucleotides match TRBD1. This CDR3 is 14 amino acids long. Germline CDR1 and CDR2: SEHNR and FQNEAQ (reference sequence). With 5 bases clipped from V and 6 bases from J, the junction kept 6 bases outside the gene matches. CDR3 nucleotide sequence: TGTGCCAGCAGCCCGAGGACAGGGCGCAATGAGCAGTTCATC. Residues: CASSPRTGRNEQFI.

The J gene is TRBJ2-3, the V gene TRBV2; 8 nucleotides line up with TRBD2. V lost 2 bases to trimming and J lost 0 bases; unmatched junction nucleotides: 16. Per the germline V gene, CDR1 is SNHLY and CDR2 is FYNNEI. The CDR3 sequence is 20 residues long. CDR3 region: CASSELRAGTRGPSTDTQYF. DNA for the CDR3: TGTGCCAGCAGTGAACTAAGGGCCGGGACTAGGGGTCCTAGCACAGATACGCAGTATTTT.

The CDR3 here is CASSVLAAYTDTQYF. The CDR3 region has the DNA TGTGCCAGCAGCGTACTAGCGGCATACACAGATACGCAGTATTTT. V and J are TRBV7-2 and TRBJ2-3; TRBD2 aligns across 8 bases. CDR1 is SGHTA, CDR2 FQGNSA, per germline. Trimming cost V 5 bases and J 2 bases; bases outside gene matches: 6. There are 15 residues in the CDR3.

In its sample, this clonotype was seen a few times. The chain recombines TRBV7-2 with TRBJ2-2; D perhaps matches TRBD1 (6 bases). The CDR3 runs 15 residues. CDR1 is SGHTA and CDR2 is FQGNSA in the germline V gene. V was cut by 3 bases and J by 5 bases, with 13 bases left in between. The CDR3 here is CASSFGGAGTGELFF. For the CDR3, the DNA is TGTGCCAGCAGCTTTGGGGGCGCTGGTACCGGGGAGCTGTTTTTT.

This clonotype came up a few times. The genes are TRBV15 and TRBJ2-5; 9 nucleotides align to TRBD1. Germline lookup yields CDR1 LNHNV and CDR2 YYDKDF (reference sequence). The V and J ends lost 6 bases and 1 base, in that order; junction bases with no gene match: 3. The CDR3 extends over 14 amino acids. The CDR3 region has the DNA TGTGCCACCAGAGAGACAGGGGGCCAAGAGACCCAGTACTTC. Its translation is CATRETGGQETQYF.

In its sample, this clonotype was seen many times. V gene TRBV27 combines with J gene TRBJ2-1; D not resolved. V lost 3 bases to trimming and J lost 6 bases, with 6 bases between them. Germline CDR1 reads MNHEY; CDR2 reads SMNVEV (reference sequence). CDR3 length equals 12 residues. CDR3 sequence (DNA): TGTGCCAGCAGTTTTCGAAGCAATGAGCAGTTCTTC. It yields the protein CASSFRSNEQFF.

There are a few counts of this clonotype. The V call is TRBV20-1, the J call TRBJ2-3; D may be TRBD1 (5 bases). CDR1 DFQATT and CDR2 SNEGSKA come from the germline V gene (reference sequence). The CDR3 has 18 residues. V was cut by 0 bases and J by 0 bases, with 19 bases left in between. CDR3 DNA: TGCAGTGCTAGAGATCCCAGGGCGCCGTCGAGGAGCACAGATACGCAGTATTTT. This gives the protein CSARDPRAPSRSTDTQYF.

The chain carries TRBV20-1 and TRBJ2-1; D is undetermined. This CDR3 has 13 amino acids. The V end lost 3 bases, the J end lost 12 bases, and 18 bases lay between the germline ends. The germline V gene encodes CDR1 DFQATT and CDR2 SNEGSKA (reference sequence). In DNA form, the CDR3 reads TGCAGTGCTAGCCCTAGTAGGTTTGATGTGCAGTTCTTC. Its translation is CSASPSRFDVQFF.

The chain is built from TRBV14 and TRBJ2-1; 7 nucleotides agree with TRBD2. Germline V CDR1 and CDR2: SGHDN, FVKESK. CDR3 length equals 15 residues. V shed 4 bases, J shed 7 bases, and the junction held 10 bases outside the gene matches. The CDR3 sequence: CASSPPGGRGNEQFF. The CDR3 bases are TGTGCCAGCAGCCCCCCCGGAGGGAGGGGAAATGAGCAGTTCTTC.

The rearrangement joins TRBV4-3 to TRBJ2-3; unclear D gene. This CDR3 contains 15 residues. Trimming stripped 1 base from V and 3 bases from J, with 11 bases between. Germline CDR1 reads LGHNA; CDR2 reads YSLEER. The CDR3 bases are TGCGCCAGCAGCCAAGCATGGAGCAGAACAGATACGCAGTATTTT. Translation: CASSQAWSRTDTQYF.

The chain recombines TRBV20-1 with TRBJ2-6; D is unresolved. The CDR3 runs 14 residues. Germline V lookup: CDR1 DFQATT, CDR2 SNEGSKA (reference sequence). V shed 2 bases and J shed 2 bases, with 7 bases lying between them. The CDR3 loop reads CSARPDPGANVLTF. The CDR3 DNA reads TGCAGTGCTAGACCTGACCCTGGGGCCAACGTCCTGACTTTC.

Points on this clonotype: One base away lies a much larger clone, so this may be a sequencing read error. The chain links TRBV6-6 to TRBJ2-5; 11 bases agree with TRBD2. Germline CDR1 and CDR2: MNHNY and SVGAGI (reference sequence). The CDR3 extends over 16 amino acids. CDR3 loop: CASSLGLAVYQETQCF. DNA of the CDR3: TGTGCCAGCAGTTTGGGACTAGCGGTGTACCAAGAGACCCAGTGCTTC.

The chain is built from TRBV5-1 and TRBJ2-7; D perhaps matches TRBD2 (6 bases). The CDR3 has 15 residues. In germline, CDR1 is SGHRS, CDR2 YFSETQ. Trimming removed 6 bases at V and 1 base at J, with 17 bases between. The CDR3 here is CASKLSGGVSYEQYF. CDR3 DNA: TGCGCCAGCAAGCTAAGCGGCGGGGTGTCCTACGAGCAGTACTTC.